Listed below are T cell receptor beta chains from one sample, sequenced in a study of cytomegalovirus exposure and HLA in healthy donors. Sequencing used immunoSEQ multiplex PCR; TCRdb keeps in-frame clones, though not all of them. The table shows 55,000 to 70,000 clones, with 65% to 75% occurring only once. Sequencing was performed on PBMCs. The receptors shown here come from a woman aged 60 to 75 in good health and CMV-seropositive. The CDR3 runs from the conserved cysteine through the conserved F or W. D genes are given only for firm matches. The size of a clone is reported for some rows only, either as once, few or many, or as a class for expanded clones.

D gene	clone size	V gene	J gene	CDR3 DNA	CDR3 protein
TRBD1	medium-sized	TRBV11-3	TRBJ2-7	TGTGCCAGCAGCCACCGGGACAGGGCTAACGAGCAGTACTTC	CASSHRDRANEQYF
TRBD2	NA	TRBV5-1	TRBJ2-7	TGCGCCAGCAGCTTGGAAGGAGCGGGGGGATCCTACGAGCAGTACTTC	CASSLEGAGGSYEQYF
TRBD2	NA	TRBV2	TRBJ2-1	TGTGCCAGCAGTGAAATTAGCGGGAGCTACAATGAGCAGTTCTTC	CASSEISGSYNEQFF
TRBD2	NA	TRBV2	TRBJ2-5	TGTGCCAGCAGTGCCGGGACTAGCGGGAGAGAGACCCAGTACTTC	CASSAGTSGRETQYF
NA	NA	TRBV6-1	TRBJ1-2	TGTGCCAGCAGGATGACAGCGTCTGATGGCTACACCTTC	CASRMTASDGYTF
TRBD1	NA	TRBV5-6	TRBJ1-6	TGTGCCAGCAGCTTGGATTTGACAGGGGATAATTCACCCCTCCACTTT	CASSLDLTGDNSPLHF
TRBD1	NA	TRBV7-2	TRBJ1-1	TGTGCCAGCAGCCTACAACAGGGGGTTGGCTCTGAAGCTTTCTTT	CASSLQQGVGSEAFF
NA	NA	TRBV2	TRBJ2-7	TGTGCCAGCACTATGGACAGTTTGTACGAGCAGTACTTC	CASTMDSLYEQYF
TRBD1	NA	TRBV10-2	TRBJ1-2	TGCGCCAGCAGTTCACAGGGGACCTATGGCTACACCTTC	CASSSQGTYGYTF
TRBD1	few	TRBV7-9	TRBJ1-3	TGTGCCAGCAGCCCCAGGGGGCTAGGTGGAAACACCATATATTTT	CASSPRGLGGNTIYF
NA	NA	TRBV2	TRBJ1-1	TGTGCCAGCAGAACAACGGAGACTGAAGCTTTCTTT	CASRTTETEAFF
TRBD2	NA	TRBV11-3	TRBJ2-2	TGTGCCAGCACCCTCGTAGCGGGAGCGGTCGGGGAGCTGTTTTTT	CASTLVAGAVGELFF
NA	NA	TRBV6-5	TRBJ1-2	TGTGCCAGCAGTTACTCGGCAGGCCCATATGGCTACACCTTC	CASSYSAGPYGYTF
NA	NA	TRBV4-1	TRBJ1-6	TGCGCCAGCAGCTCGGCGGGGGGAAGCTCACCCCTCCACTTT	CASSSAGGSSPLHF
NA	NA	TRBV2	TRBJ1-2	TGTGCCAGCAGTCAATATAGCTATGGCTACACCTTC	CASSQYSYGYTF
NA	NA	TRBV9	TRBJ1-3	TGTGCCAGCAGCGTAGGCCAGGGCTTTGGAAACACCATATATTTT	CASSVGQGFGNTIYF
NA	NA	TRBV20-1	TRBJ1-2	TGCAGTGCTAGGGACAGCTATGGCTACACCTTC	CSARDSYGYTF
NA	NA	TRBV19	TRBJ1-1	TGTGCCAGTTGGTCTGGGACTAACACTGAAGCTTTCTTT	CASWSGTNTEAFF
TRBD1	NA	TRBV7-9	TRBJ1-1	TGTGCCAGCAGCCCCCGACAGGGTGGAGCTGAAGCTTTCTTT	CASSPRQGGAEAFF
NA	few	TRBV5-6	TRBJ2-1	TGTGCCAGCAGCTTGAGGATAGGGGGGGCCTACAATGAGCAGTTCTTC	CASSLRIGGAYNEQFF
NA	NA	TRBV4-1	TRBJ1-4	TGCGCCAGCAGCCTGTTGAGGCGAGAAAAACTGTTTTTT	CASSLLRREKLFF
TRBD1	NA	TRBV19	TRBJ2-2	TGTGCCAGTAGGAGCTTCGACAGGGGGCGAAGCACCGGGGAGCTGTTTTTT	CASRSFDRGRSTGELFF
TRBD2	NA	TRBV7-3	TRBJ2-5	TGTGCCAGCAGCTTAGGCGCGGGGGGGAAATCAGAGACCCAGTACTTC	CASSLGAGGKSETQYF
TRBD1	NA	TRBV2	TRBJ2-5	TGTGCCAGCAGTAAGGACAGGGAAGAGACCCAGTACTTC	CASSKDREETQYF
TRBD1	few	TRBV7-9	TRBJ1-4	TGTGCCAGCAGTCGAACCGGGACAGGGCAGGAAAAACTGTTTTTT	CASSRTGTGQEKLFF
NA	few	TRBV2	TRBJ1-1	TGTGCCAGCAACAGGGACGGATCCACTGAAGCTTTCTTT	CASNRDGSTEAFF
NA	NA	TRBV11-2	TRBJ1-1	TGTGCCAGCAGCTTAGGCGAATACGCTGAAGCTTTCTTT	CASSLGEYAEAFF
NA	NA	TRBV11-2	TRBJ2-1	TGTGCCAGCAGCCGCTGGGTGACTGCTAGTTCCTACAATGAGCAGTTCTTC	CASSRWVTASSYNEQFF
NA	NA	TRBV6-1	TRBJ1-2	TGTGCCAGCATGGGCAGCCGCTATGGCTACACCTTC	CASMGSRYGYTF
NA	NA	TRBV30	TRBJ1-3	TGTGCCTGGCAGAACTCTGGAAACACCATATATTTT	CAWQNSGNTIYF
NA	few	TRBV6-1	TRBJ1-5	TGTGCCAGCGGGGGGGTGCGGGATAGCAATCAGCCCCAGCATTTT	CASGGVRDSNQPQHF
TRBD1	few	TRBV28	TRBJ1-5	TGTGCCAGCAGTTTATTCCGACAGGGGCAGCCCCAGCATTTT	CASSLFRQGQPQHF
NA	NA	TRBV10-1	TRBJ2-7	TGCGCCAGCAGCCGGGATTCCAGGACCGAGCAGTACTTC	CASSRDSRTEQYF